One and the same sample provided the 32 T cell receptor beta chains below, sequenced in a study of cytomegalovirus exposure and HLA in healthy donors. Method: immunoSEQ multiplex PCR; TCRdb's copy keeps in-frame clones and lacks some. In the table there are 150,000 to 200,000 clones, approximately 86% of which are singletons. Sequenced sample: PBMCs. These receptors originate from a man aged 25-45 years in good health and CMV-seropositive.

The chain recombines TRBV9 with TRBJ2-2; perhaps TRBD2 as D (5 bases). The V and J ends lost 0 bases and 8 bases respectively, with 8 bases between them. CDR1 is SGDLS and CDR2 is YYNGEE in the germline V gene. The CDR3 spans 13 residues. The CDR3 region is CASSVARTGELFF. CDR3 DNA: TGTGCCAGCAGCGTAGCGCGGACTGGGGAGCTGTTTTTT. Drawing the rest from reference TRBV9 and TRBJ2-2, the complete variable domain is DSGVTQTPKHLITATGQRVTLRCSPRSGDLSVYWYQQSLDQGLQFLIQYYNGEERAKGNILERFSAQQFPDLHSELNLSSLELGDSALYFCASSVARTGELFFGEGSRLTVL.

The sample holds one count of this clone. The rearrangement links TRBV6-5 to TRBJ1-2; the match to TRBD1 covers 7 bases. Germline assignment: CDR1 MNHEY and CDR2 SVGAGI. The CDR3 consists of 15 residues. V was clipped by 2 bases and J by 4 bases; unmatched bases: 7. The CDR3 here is CASSYVPGQFYGYTF. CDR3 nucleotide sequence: TGTGCCAGCAGTTACGTCCCGGGACAGTTCTATGGCTACACCTTC.

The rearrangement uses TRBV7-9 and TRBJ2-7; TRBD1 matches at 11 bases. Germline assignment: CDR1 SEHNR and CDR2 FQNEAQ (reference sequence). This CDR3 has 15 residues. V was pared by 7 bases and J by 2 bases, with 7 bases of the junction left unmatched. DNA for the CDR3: TGTGCCAGCATCACCGGGACAGGGGGTACCTACGAGCAGTACTTC. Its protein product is CASITGTGGTYEQYF.

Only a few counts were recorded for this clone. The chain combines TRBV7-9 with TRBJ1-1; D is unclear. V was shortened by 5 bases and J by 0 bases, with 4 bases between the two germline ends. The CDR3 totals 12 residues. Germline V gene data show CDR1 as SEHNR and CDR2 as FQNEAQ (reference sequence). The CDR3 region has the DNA TGTGCCAGCAGCCCCATGAACACTGAAGCTTTCTTT. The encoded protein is CASSPMNTEAFF.

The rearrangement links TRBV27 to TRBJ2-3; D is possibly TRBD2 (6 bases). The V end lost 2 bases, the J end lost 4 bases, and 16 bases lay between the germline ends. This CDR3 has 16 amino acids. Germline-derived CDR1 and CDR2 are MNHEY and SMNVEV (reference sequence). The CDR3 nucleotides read TGTGCCAGCAGTTTAAGGTCAATGTCGGGGGCAGATACGCAGTATTTT. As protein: CASSLRSMSGADTQYF.

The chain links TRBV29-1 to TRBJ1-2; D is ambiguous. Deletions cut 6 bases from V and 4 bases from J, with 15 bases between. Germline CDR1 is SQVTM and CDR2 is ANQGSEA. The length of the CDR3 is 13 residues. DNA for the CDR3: TGCAGCGTAGGTCCCGGGGTCGGCTATGGCTACACCTTC. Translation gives CSVGPGVGYGYTF.

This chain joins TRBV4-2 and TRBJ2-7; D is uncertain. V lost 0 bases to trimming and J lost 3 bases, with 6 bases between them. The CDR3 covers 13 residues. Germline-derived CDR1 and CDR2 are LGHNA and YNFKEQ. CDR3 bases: TGTGCCAGCAGCCAAGAGCTATACTACGAGCAGTACTTC. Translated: CASSQELYYEQYF.

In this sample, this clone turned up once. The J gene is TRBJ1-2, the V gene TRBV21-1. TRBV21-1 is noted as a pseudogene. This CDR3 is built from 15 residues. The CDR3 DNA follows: TGTGCCAGCAGCAAAGATACGGGGACTAACTATGGCTACACCTTC. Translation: CASSKDTGTNYGYTF.

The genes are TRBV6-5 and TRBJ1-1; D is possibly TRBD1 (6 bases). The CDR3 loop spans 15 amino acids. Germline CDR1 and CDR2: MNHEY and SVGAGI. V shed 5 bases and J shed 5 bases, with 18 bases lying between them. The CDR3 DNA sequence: TGTGCCAGCAGTCAGGGGATGGGAAGAGGGACTGAAGCTTTCTTT. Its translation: CASSQGMGRGTEAFF.

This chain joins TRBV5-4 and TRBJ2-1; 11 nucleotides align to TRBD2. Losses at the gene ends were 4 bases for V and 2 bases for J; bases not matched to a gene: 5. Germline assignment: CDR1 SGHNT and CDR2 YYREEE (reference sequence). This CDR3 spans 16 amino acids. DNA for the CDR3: TGTGCCAGCAGCCCTACTAGCGGGGGAGCCTACAATGAGCAGTTCTTC. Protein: CASSPTSGGAYNEQFF.

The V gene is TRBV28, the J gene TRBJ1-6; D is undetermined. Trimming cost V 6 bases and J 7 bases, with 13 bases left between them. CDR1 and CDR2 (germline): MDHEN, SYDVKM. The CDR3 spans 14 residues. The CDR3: CASSSPRGNSPLHF. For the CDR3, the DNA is TGTGCCAGCAGCTCGCCCCGAGGCAATTCACCCCTCCACTTT.

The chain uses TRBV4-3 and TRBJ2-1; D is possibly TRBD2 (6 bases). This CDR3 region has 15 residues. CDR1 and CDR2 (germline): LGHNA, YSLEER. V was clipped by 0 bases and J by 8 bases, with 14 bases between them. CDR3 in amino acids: CASSQERLARDEQFF. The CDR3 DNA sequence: TGCGCCAGCAGCCAAGAAAGGCTAGCGAGGGATGAGCAGTTCTTC.

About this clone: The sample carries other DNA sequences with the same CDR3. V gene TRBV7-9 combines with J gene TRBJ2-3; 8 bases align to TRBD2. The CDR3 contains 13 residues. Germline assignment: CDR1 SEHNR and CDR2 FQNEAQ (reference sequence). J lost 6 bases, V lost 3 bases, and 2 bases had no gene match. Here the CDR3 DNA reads TGTGCCAGCAGCTTGACGGGAGGGGATACGCAGTATTTT. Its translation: CASSLTGGDTQYF.

The CDR3: CSVDSAGLGEAFF. CDR3 coding DNA: TGCAGCGTTGACTCGGCAGGGCTGGGTGAAGCTTTCTTT. The chain joins TRBV29-1 to TRBJ1-1; possibly TRBD1 for D (5 bases). V lost 3 bases to trimming and J lost 7 bases, with 15 bases between them. Germline values: CDR1 SQVTM, CDR2 ANQGSEA. This CDR3 comprises 13 residues.

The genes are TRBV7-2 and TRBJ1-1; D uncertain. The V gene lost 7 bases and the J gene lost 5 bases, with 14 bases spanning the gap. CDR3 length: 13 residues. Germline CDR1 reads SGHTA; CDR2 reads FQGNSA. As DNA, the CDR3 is TGTGCCAGCATCCCCTTGCGAGGGACTGAAGCTTTCTTT. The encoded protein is CASIPLRGTEAFF.

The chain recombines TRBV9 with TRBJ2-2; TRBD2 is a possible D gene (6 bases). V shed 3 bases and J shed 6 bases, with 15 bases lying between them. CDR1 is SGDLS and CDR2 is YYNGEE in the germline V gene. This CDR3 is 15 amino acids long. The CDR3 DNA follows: TGTGCCAGCAGCGGCAGGGAGGACGCGGCCGGGGAGCTGTTTTTT. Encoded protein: CASSGREDAAGELFF.

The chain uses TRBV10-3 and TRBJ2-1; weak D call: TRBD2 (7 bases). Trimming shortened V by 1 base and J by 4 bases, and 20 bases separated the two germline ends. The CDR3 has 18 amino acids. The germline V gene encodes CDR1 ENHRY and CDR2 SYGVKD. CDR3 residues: CAISELGADGGPYNEQFF. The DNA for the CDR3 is TGTGCCATCAGTGAGTTGGGTGCGGACGGGGGGCCTTACAATGAGCAGTTCTTC.

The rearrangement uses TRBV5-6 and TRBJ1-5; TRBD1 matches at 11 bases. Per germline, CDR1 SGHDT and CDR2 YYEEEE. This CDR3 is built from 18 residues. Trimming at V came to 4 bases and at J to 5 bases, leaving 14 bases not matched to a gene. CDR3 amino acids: CASSAAWTGGVGDQPQHF. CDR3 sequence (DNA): TGTGCCAGCAGCGCGGCTTGGACAGGGGGCGTCGGCGATCAGCCCCAGCATTTT. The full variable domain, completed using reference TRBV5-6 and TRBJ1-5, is DAGVTQSPTHLIKTRGQQVTLRCSPKSGHDTVSWYQQALGQGPQFIFQYYEEEERQRGNFPDRFSGHQFPNYSSELNVNALLLGDSALYLCASSAAWTGGVGDQPQHFGDGTRLSIL.

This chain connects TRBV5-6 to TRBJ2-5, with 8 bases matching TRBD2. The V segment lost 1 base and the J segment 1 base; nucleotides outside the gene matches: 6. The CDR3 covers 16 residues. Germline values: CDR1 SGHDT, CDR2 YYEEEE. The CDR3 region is CASSLLPTSVQETQYF. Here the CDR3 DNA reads TGTGCCAGCAGCTTGCTCCCGACTAGCGTCCAAGAGACCCAGTACTTC.

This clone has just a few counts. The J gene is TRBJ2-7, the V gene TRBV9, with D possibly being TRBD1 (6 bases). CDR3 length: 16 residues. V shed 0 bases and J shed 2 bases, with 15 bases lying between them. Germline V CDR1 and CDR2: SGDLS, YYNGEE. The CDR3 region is CASSVAETGDPYEQYF. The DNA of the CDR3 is TGTGCCAGCAGCGTAGCCGAGACAGGTGACCCCTACGAGCAGTACTTC.

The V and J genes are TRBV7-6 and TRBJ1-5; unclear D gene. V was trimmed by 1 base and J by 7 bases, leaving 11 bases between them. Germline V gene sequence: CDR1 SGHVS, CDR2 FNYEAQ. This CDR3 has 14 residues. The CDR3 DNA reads TGTGCCAGCAGCTTAGGCGGAGGCGTCCAGCCCCAGCATTTT. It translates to CASSLGGGVQPQHF.

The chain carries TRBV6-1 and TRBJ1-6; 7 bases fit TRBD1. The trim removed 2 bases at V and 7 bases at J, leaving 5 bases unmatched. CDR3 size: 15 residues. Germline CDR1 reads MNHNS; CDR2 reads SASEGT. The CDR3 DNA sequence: TGTGCCAGCAGTGAACAGGGACAGTCAAATTCACCCCTCCACTTT. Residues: CASSEQGQSNSPLHF.

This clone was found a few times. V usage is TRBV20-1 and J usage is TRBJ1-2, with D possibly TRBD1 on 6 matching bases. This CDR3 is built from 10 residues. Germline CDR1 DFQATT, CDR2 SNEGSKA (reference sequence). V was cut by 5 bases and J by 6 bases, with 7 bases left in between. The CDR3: CSAQGNGYTF. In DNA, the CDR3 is TGCAGTGCTCAGGGGAATGGCTACACCTTC.

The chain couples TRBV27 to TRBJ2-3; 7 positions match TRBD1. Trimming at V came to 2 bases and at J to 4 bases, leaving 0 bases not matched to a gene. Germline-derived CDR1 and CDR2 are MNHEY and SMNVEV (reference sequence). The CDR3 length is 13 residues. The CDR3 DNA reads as TGTGCCAGCAGTTTAGACAGGGCAGATACGCAGTATTTT. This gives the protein CASSLDRADTQYF.

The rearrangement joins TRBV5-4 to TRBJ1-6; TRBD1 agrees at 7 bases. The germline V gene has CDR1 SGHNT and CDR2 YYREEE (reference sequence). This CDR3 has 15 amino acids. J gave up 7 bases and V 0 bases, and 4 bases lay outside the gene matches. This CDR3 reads CASSLARTGNSPLHF. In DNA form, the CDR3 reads TGTGCCAGCAGCTTGGCCCGGACAGGAAATTCACCCCTCCACTTT.

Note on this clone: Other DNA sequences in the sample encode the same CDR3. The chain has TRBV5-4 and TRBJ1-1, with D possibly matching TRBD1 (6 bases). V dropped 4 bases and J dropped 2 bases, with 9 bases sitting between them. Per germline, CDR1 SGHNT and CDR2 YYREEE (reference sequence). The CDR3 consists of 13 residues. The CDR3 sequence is CASSPQGNTEAFF. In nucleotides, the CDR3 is TGTGCCAGCAGCCCACAGGGAAACACTGAAGCTTTCTTT.

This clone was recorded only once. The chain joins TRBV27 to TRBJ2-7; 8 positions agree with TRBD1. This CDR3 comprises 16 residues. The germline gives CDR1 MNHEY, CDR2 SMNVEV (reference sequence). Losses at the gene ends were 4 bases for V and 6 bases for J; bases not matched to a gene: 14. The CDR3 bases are TGTGCCAGCAGTTCCCTCACAGGGGGGTCAGGTTTCGAGCAGTACTTC. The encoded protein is CASSSLTGGSGFEQYF.

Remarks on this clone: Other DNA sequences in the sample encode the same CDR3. The CDR3 nucleotides read TGTGCCACCAGCAGAGATCGTGGGGGGGAAAAACTGTTTTTT. Translated: CATSRDRGGEKLFF. This chain connects TRBV15 to TRBJ1-4, with D maybe TRBD1 (5 bases). Germline assignment: CDR1 LNHNV and CDR2 YYDKDF (reference sequence). Trimming removed 0 bases at V and 8 bases at J, with 10 bases between. The CDR3 consists of 14 residues. Filled out from reference TRBV15 and TRBJ1-4, the complete variable domain reads DAMVIQNPRYQVTQFGKPVTLSCSQTLNHNVMYWYQQKSSQAPKLLFHYYDKDFNNEADTPDNFQSRRPNTSFCFLDIRSPGLGDTAMYLCATSRDRGGEKLFFGSGTQLSVL.

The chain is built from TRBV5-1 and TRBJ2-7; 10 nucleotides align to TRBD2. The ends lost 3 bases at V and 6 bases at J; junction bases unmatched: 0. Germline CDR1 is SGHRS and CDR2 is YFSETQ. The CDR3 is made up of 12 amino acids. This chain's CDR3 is CASSSSGGEQYF. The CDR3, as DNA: TGCGCCAGCAGCTCTAGCGGGGGCGAGCAGTACTTC.

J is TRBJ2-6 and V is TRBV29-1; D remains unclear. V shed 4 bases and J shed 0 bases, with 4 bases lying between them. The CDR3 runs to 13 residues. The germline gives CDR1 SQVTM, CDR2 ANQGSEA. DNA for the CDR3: TGCAGCGTTGCGAGCTCTGGGGCCAACGTCCTGACTTTC. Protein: CSVASSGANVLTF.

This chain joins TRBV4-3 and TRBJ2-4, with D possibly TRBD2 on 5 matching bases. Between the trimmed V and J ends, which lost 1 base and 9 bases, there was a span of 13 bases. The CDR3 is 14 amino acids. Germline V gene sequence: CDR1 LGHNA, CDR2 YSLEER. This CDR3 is CASSQGPSSGIQYF. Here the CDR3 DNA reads TGCGCCAGCAGCCAAGGGCCGAGCAGCGGCATTCAGTACTTC.

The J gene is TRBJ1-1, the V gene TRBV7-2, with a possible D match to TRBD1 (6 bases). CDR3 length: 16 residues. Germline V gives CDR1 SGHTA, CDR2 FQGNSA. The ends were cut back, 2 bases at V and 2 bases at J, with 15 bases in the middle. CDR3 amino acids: CASSLMWRGGNTEAFF. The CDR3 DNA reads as TGTGCCAGCAGCTTAATGTGGAGGGGGGGAAACACTGAAGCTTTCTTT.